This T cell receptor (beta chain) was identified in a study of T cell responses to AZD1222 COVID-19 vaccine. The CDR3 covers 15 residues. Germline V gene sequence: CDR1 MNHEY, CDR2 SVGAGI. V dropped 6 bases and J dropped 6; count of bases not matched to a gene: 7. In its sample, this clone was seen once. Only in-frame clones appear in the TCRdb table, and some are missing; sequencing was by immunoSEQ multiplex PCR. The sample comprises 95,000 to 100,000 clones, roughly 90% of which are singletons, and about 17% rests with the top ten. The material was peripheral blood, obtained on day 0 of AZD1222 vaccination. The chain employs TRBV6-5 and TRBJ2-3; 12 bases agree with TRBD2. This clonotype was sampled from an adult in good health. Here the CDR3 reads CASSRLAGAADTQYF. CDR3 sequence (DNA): TGTGCCAGCAGCAGACTAGCGGGAGCCGCCGATACGCAGTATTTT.